Below are 30 T cell receptor beta chains sequenced from a single sample in a study of blood T cell repertoires in COVID-19 (dated by TCRdb to the early 2020s). Library preparation was by the immunoSEQ multiplex PCR assay. TCRdb stores this immuneACCESS table with in-frame sequences only. Part of the clones is absent; in the studies checked, under half of the shortfall reflects unresolved V genes, and no reason is known for the rest. The table for this sample lists around 380,000 clones; more than 75% of them were counted only once. About 1% of the sample is held by the ten biggest clonotypes. Sequencing was carried out using peripheral blood. These receptors were obtained from a human donor with acute or convalescent COVID-19. The donor label of this sample is uncertain.

The V gene is TRBV19, the J gene TRBJ2-1; 9 nucleotides align to TRBD2. This CDR3 is built from 13 residues. With V trimmed by 6 bases and J by 10 bases, 7 bases remained unmatched. Germline lookup yields CDR1 LNHDA and CDR2 SQIVND (reference sequence). The chain's CDR3 is CASRTRLAGEQFF. The DNA for the CDR3 is TGTGCCAGTAGGACTAGGCTAGCGGGGGAGCAGTTCTTC.

V gene TRBV29-1 combines with J gene TRBJ2-6; D uncertain. V was cut by 6 bases and J by 0 bases, with 6 bases left in between. The CDR3 has 13 residues. Germline V gene data show CDR1 as SQVTM and CDR2 as ANQGSEA. CDR3 residues: CSVAGSGANVLTF. As DNA, the CDR3 is TGCAGCGTCGCCGGCTCTGGGGCCAACGTCCTGACTTTC.

This sequence joins TRBV28 and TRBJ1-6, with no clear D. Germline assignment: CDR1 MDHEN and CDR2 SYDVKM. The CDR3 runs 14 residues. The germline V and J ends were trimmed by 1 base and 12 bases, with 13 bases remaining between them. The CDR3 sequence: CASSLSGGRRPLHF. CDR3 DNA: TGTGCCAGCAGTTTATCGGGTGGTAGGAGACCCCTCCACTTT.

The rearrangement joins TRBV7-8 to TRBJ2-5; TRBD2 agrees at 7 bases. The CDR3 has 17 amino acids. The V segment lost 1 base and the J segment 2 bases; nucleotides outside the gene matches: 10. The V gene's germline CDR1 is SGHVS and CDR2 FQNEAQ. DNA for the CDR3: TGTGCCAGCAGCTTAGGTTCGGGCGGGGGTGAGCAAGAGACCCAGTACTTC. It is translated as CASSLGSGGGEQETQYF.

The chain is built from TRBV7-9 and TRBJ2-5; 9 bases align to TRBD1. J gave up 3 bases and V 6 bases, and 5 bases lay outside the gene matches. This CDR3 region has 14 residues. In germline, CDR1 is SEHNR, CDR2 FQNEAQ (reference sequence). The CDR3 nucleotides read TGTGCCAGCAGGCCCGGGACAGGGAAAGAGACCCAGTACTTC. Translating gives CASRPGTGKETQYF.

V gene TRBV24-1 combines with J gene TRBJ2-1; D ambiguous. This CDR3 has 14 amino acids. Per the germline V gene, CDR1 is KGHDR and CDR2 is SFDVKD. V was cut by 5 bases and J by 5 bases, with 12 bases left in between. CDR3 in DNA: TGTGCCACCAGTGTATCCAGGCTGAACAATGAGCAGTTCTTC. Protein product: CATSVSRLNNEQFF.

V and J are TRBV12-3 or TRBV12-4 and TRBJ1-3; no clear D gene. V dropped 6 bases and J dropped 3 bases, with 6 bases sitting between them. The CDR3 sequence is 12 residues long. CDR3 loop: CASSVFGNTIYF. The CDR3 DNA reads as TGTGCCAGCAGCGTCTTTGGAAACACCATATATTTT.

V usage is TRBV28 and J usage is TRBJ1-5, with 8 bases aligning to TRBD1. With 6 bases clipped from V and 4 bases from J, the junction kept 2 bases outside the gene matches. This CDR3 comprises 13 residues. Germline assignment: CDR1 MDHEN and CDR2 SYDVKM. CDR3 nucleotides: TGTGCCAGCAGGGGGGACAGGAATCAGCCCCAGCATTTT. This encodes CASRGDRNQPQHF.

This clone was found a few times. The chain is built from TRBV29-1 and TRBJ1-2; no clear D gene. Germline CDR1 is SQVTM and CDR2 is ANQGSEA. The CDR3 sequence is 14 residues long. V lost 1 base and J lost 6, with 15 bases in between. CDR3: CSVEGGPRLDGYTF. CDR3 DNA: TGCAGCGTTGAAGGAGGCCCGAGATTGGATGGCTACACCTTC.

This clone was recorded a few times. This chain connects TRBV5-1 to TRBJ2-3; the match to TRBD2 covers 13 bases. The CDR3 length is 18 residues. Germline V lookup: CDR1 SGHRS, CDR2 YFSETQ. V was clipped by 4 bases and J by 2 bases; unmatched bases: 10. CDR3 nucleotide sequence: TGCGCCAGCAGCCTAGGGACTAGCGGGAAAGTCTTCACAGATACGCAGTATTTT. Encoded protein: CASSLGTSGKVFTDTQYF.

This clone was recorded many times. The V gene is TRBV4-2, the J gene TRBJ2-3; 11 positions match TRBD2. Trimming removed 0 bases from V and 5 bases from J; junction bases left unmatched: 4. The CDR3 totals 16 residues. The V gene's germline CDR1 is LGHNA and CDR2 YNFKEQ. Here the CDR3 reads CASSQEGSGGVDTQYF. The CDR3 DNA reads as TGTGCCAGCAGCCAAGAGGGTAGCGGGGGGGTAGATACGCAGTATTTT.

The CDR3 nucleotides are TGTGCCAGCAGCTTTAGCGGGGGGGCAGATACGCAGTATTTT. Its translation is CASSFSGGADTQYF. The rearrangement links TRBV7-2 to TRBJ2-3; 11 nucleotides match TRBD2. V lost 3 bases and J lost 4; bases outside the gene matches: 0. Germline CDR1 is SGHTA and CDR2 is FQGNSA. The CDR3 is 14 amino acids.

The chain is built from TRBV19 and TRBJ2-5; 9 bases map to TRBD2. The CDR3 loop spans 16 amino acids. The germline V gene encodes CDR1 LNHDA and CDR2 SQIVND (reference sequence). The V gene end was trimmed by 6 bases and the J gene end by 5 bases; junction bases not matched to a gene: 13. The CDR3 protein is CASSPSSGDARETQYF. The CDR3 nucleotides read TGTGCCAGTAGCCCCTCTAGCGGGGACGCCAGGGAGACCCAGTACTTC.

J is TRBJ2-5 and V is TRBV15; D is unresolved. Germline lookup yields CDR1 LNHNV and CDR2 YYDKDF (reference sequence). The CDR3 runs to 17 residues. The V gene lost 2 bases and the J gene lost 0 bases, with 16 bases spanning the gap. CDR3 DNA sequence: TGTGCCACCAGCAGACTTGGTGGGCGTAGGAACCAAGAGACCCAGTACTTC. This gives the protein CATSRLGGRRNQETQYF.

This clone was seen more than once but under ten times. The chain couples TRBV4-2 to TRBJ1-5, with a weak D call TRBD1 (5 bases). V dropped 1 base and J dropped 8 bases, with 15 bases sitting between them. The germline V gene encodes CDR1 LGHNA and CDR2 YNFKEQ. The CDR3 consists of 15 residues. The CDR3 sequence: CASSQGSGEGKPQHF. The CDR3 DNA sequence: TGTGCCAGCAGCCAAGGTTCGGGGGAGGGCAAGCCCCAGCATTTT.

DNA for the CDR3: TGTGCCACCAGTGACAGGGGGCGCAACCACAATGAGCAGTTCTTC. It translates to CATSDRGRNHNEQFF. This chain uses TRBV15 with TRBJ2-1; 10 positions match TRBD1. V was clipped by 6 bases and J by 5 bases; unmatched bases: 7. Germline CDR1 LNHNV, CDR2 YYDKDF (reference sequence). This CDR3 has 15 amino acids.

This rearrangement joins TRBV19 to TRBJ1-1; D ambiguous. Per the germline V gene, CDR1 is LNHDA and CDR2 is SQIVND (reference sequence). CDR3 length equals 13 residues. The germline V and J ends were trimmed by 7 bases and 0 bases, with 9 bases remaining between them. CDR3 in DNA: TGTGCCAGTACTCAACACCTGAACACTGAAGCTTTCTTT. This gives the protein CASTQHLNTEAFF.

The chain is built from TRBV11-2 and TRBJ2-3; perhaps TRBD1 as D (6 bases). CDR3 length: 14 residues. Trimming removed 6 bases at V and 4 bases at J, with 14 bases between. CDR1 and CDR2 from the germline V gene are SGHAT and FQNNGV. The CDR3 DNA reads as TGTGCCAGCAGGGGGACATTCTTCCCAGATACGCAGTATTTT. Its protein product is CASRGTFFPDTQYF.

This clone was found once. The CDR3 loop is CASSLSGTAAYGYTF. The CDR3 coding sequence is TGCGCCAGCAGCTTGTCTGGGACAGCTGCTTATGGCTACACCTTC. This sequence joins TRBV5-1 and TRBJ1-2; 7 bases align to TRBD1. With 1 base clipped from V and 5 bases from J, the junction kept 8 bases outside the gene matches. The CDR3 has 15 amino acids. The germline gives CDR1 SGHRS, CDR2 YFSETQ.

CDR3 nucleotides: TGTGCCACGACACAGGGGGGCTACGAGCAGTACTTC. Translation gives CATTQGGYEQYF. The chain uses TRBV10-3 and TRBJ2-7; 8 nucleotides agree with TRBD1. Germline V gene sequence: CDR1 ENHRY, CDR2 SYGVKD. This CDR3 spans 12 amino acids. J gave up 3 bases and V 10 bases, and 5 bases lay outside the gene matches.

The rearrangement uses TRBV5-1 and TRBJ1-4; 9 positions match TRBD1. V gave up 0 bases and J gave up 7 bases; unmatched junction bases: 7. The CDR3 runs to 16 residues. The germline V gene has CDR1 SGHRS and CDR2 YFSETQ. CDR3: CASSLGPWTGVEKLFF. The CDR3 DNA follows: TGCGCCAGCAGCTTGGGTCCTTGGACAGGGGTTGAAAAACTGTTTTTT.

This clone came up once. CDR3 in amino acids: CASSPVGGTDFYNEQFF. The CDR3 DNA reads TGTGCCAGCTCACCAGTTGGCGGGACAGACTTCTACAATGAGCAGTTCTTC. The rearrangement links TRBV18 to TRBJ2-1, with a tentative D call TRBD1 (7 bases). V was pared by 2 bases and J by 3 bases, with 17 bases between. The CDR3 length is 17 residues. Germline CDR1 KGHSH, CDR2 LQKENI.

This clone has just a few counts. The V call is TRBV5-6, the J call TRBJ2-2, with 7 bases that match TRBD2. The CDR3 spans 15 residues. The J segment lost 4 bases and the V segment lost 2 bases, leaving 5 bases of the junction unmatched. Germline values: CDR1 SGHDT, CDR2 YYEEEE. The DNA for the CDR3 is TGTGCCAGCAGCTTCGGCGGGAGAATCACCGGGGAGCTGTTTTTT. As protein: CASSFGGRITGELFF.

The chain employs TRBV7-8 and TRBJ2-7; D possibly corresponds to TRBD1 (5 bases). V was pared by 7 bases and J by 3 bases, with 19 bases between. CDR1 is SGHVS, CDR2 FQNEAQ, per germline. The CDR3 sequence is 15 residues long. CDR3 sequence reads: CASTLGLGRSYEQYF. CDR3 DNA sequence: TGTGCCAGCACCCTGGGGCTGGGCAGGAGCTACGAGCAGTACTTC.

The chain combines TRBV7-6 with TRBJ2-1, with a tentative D call TRBD2 (7 bases). Deletions cut 5 bases from V and 2 bases from J, with 13 bases between. The CDR3 loop spans 15 amino acids. Germline V gene sequence: CDR1 SGHVS, CDR2 FNYEAQ. CDR3 nucleotide sequence: TGTGCCAGCAGCCCCACCGGGGGGCCCTACAATGAGCAGTTCTTC. Protein sequence: CASSPTGGPYNEQFF.

The rearrangement joins TRBV27 to TRBJ1-1; 8 bases map to TRBD1. The germline gives CDR1 MNHEY, CDR2 SMNVEV (reference sequence). Trimming took 2 bases from V and 3 from J; bases not matched to a gene: 17. The CDR3 sequence is 19 residues long. For the CDR3, the DNA is TGTGCCAGCAGTTTAACACCCTCGGACAGGGCCCAGAGGGACACTGAAGCTTTCTTT. This translates into CASSLTPSDRAQRDTEAFF.

V and J are TRBV4-1 and TRBJ2-7, with a possible D match to TRBD2 (6 bases). V was cut by 1 base and J by 5 bases, with 15 bases left in between. The germline gives CDR1 MGHRA, CDR2 YSYEKL. There are 15 residues in the CDR3. CDR3 sequence (DNA): TGCGCCAGCAGCCAAGGCCCCGGGAGTCGGGACGAGCAGTACTTC. It yields the protein CASSQGPGSRDEQYF.

This clone was observed a handful of times. The gene calls are TRBV7-9 and TRBJ2-3; maybe TRBD1 (5 bases). The CDR3 totals 14 residues. Germline V gene lookup returns CDR1 SEHNR and CDR2 FQNEAQ (reference sequence). Trimming removed 1 base at V and 1 base at J, with 6 bases between. CDR3 region: CASSLVTGTDTQYF. CDR3 DNA sequence: TGTGCCAGCAGCTTAGTGACAGGCACAGATACGCAGTATTTT.

The genes are TRBV11-1 and TRBJ2-7, with a possible D match to TRBD2 (5 bases). V dropped 1 base and J dropped 3 bases, with 13 bases sitting between them. The CDR3 is 15 amino acids. Per the germline V gene, CDR1 is SGHAT and CDR2 is FQDESV (reference sequence). CDR3 amino acids: CASSLEREGFYEQYF. As DNA, the CDR3 is TGTGCCAGCAGCTTAGAGAGGGAAGGATTCTACGAGCAGTACTTC.

V is TRBV6-6 and J is TRBJ2-7; D might be TRBD1 (6 bases). Trimming removed 4 bases at V and 4 bases at J, with 14 bases between. This CDR3 comprises 14 residues. CDR1 is MNHNY and CDR2 is SVGAGI in the germline V gene (reference sequence). The CDR3 DNA is TGTGCCAGCAGTTTAGGGGGTCCCCGGTACGAGCAGTACTTC. Protein: CASSLGGPRYEQYF.